Shown below are 23 T cell receptor beta chains from a single sample sequenced in a study of Graves' ophthalmopathy and Graves' hyperthyroidism (dated by TCRdb to about 2018). Sequencing relied on an Illumina HiSeq 2000. For repertoire sequencing, the TCR beta CDR3 regions were amplified from RNA transcripts. The first round of RT-PCR was done with HTBI primers and the Qiagen OneStep RT-PCR kit, and was followed by a second round of multiplex PCR, then size selection and purification. Starting from the raw public reads, TCRdb applied fastp trimming at Q25, assembled clones with MiXCR and retained in-frame beta chains. One record per CDR3 amino acid sequence lists the most common genes and DNA. Recorded for this sample are more than 550,000 distinct CDR3 sequences; roughly 39% of them occurred a single time. Together, the top ten hold more than 2.5% of the sample. Sequenced sample: peripheral blood. All receptors come from an adult man with Graves' ophthalmopathy.

This clonotype was seen more than once but under ten times. The junction departs from germline at one end; a sequencing error may be responsible. The chain links TRBV7-8 to TRBJ1-5; the D is unclear. This CDR3 spans 15 amino acids. Germline V lookup: CDR1 SGHVS, CDR2 FQNEAQ. CDR3 in DNA: TGCGCCAGCAGCCAAGATTTCAGTCCCGGTCAGCCCCAGCATTTT. It codes for CASSQDFSPGQPQHF.

This clonotype was seen only a few times. The chain is built from TRBV12-3 or TRBV12-4 and TRBJ2-7; 13 nucleotides line up with TRBD2. The CDR3 is made up of 14 amino acids. V lost 6 bases to trimming and J lost 3 bases; unmatched junction nucleotides: 2. DNA of the CDR3: TGTGCCAGCAGAGGACTAGCGGGAGACTACGAGCAGTACTTC. Its protein product is CASRGLAGDYEQYF.

This clonotype appeared a few times. The rearrangement links TRBV20-1 to TRBJ1-5; D gene unclear. Germline V CDR1 and CDR2: DFQATT, SNEGSKA (reference sequence). Trimming removed 6 bases from V and 3 bases from J, with 30 bases in between. The CDR3 totals 19 residues. The chain's CDR3 is CSAGSRTNLGVSFNQPQHF. The CDR3 DNA follows: TGCAGTGCCGGGAGCAGAACCAACCTTGGGGTCAGTTTCAATCAGCCCCAGCATTTT.

With regard to this clonotype: At one end, the junction sequence differs from germline, possibly due to a read error. The chain combines TRBV30 with TRBJ2-7; tentative D call: TRBD2 (6 bases). Germline lookup yields CDR1 GTSNPN and CDR2 SVGIG (reference sequence). This CDR3 region has 11 residues. This chain's CDR3 is CAGRRLHEQYF. The CDR3 DNA reads TGTGCCGGGAGGAGACTCCACGAGCAGTACTTC.

The chain couples TRBV11-2 to TRBJ2-7; D remains unclear. The end of the DNA aligns better with TRBJ2-1, so the J call may be wrong. Germline V gene sequence: CDR1 SGHAT, CDR2 FQNNGV. The CDR3 spans 12 residues. CDR3 sequence (DNA): TGTGCCAGCAGCTTAGATCCAGCTGAGCAGTTCTTC. Translation gives CASSLDPAEQFF.

This clonotype is a singleton in its sample. With a much larger clone just one base away, this may be a read error. The rearrangement joins TRBV20-1 to TRBJ2-5; 7 positions match TRBD2. The CDR3 loop spans 15 amino acids. The V and J ends lost 1 base and 4 bases, in that order; junction bases with no gene match: 9. CDR1 is DFQATT, CDR2 SNEGSKA, per germline (reference sequence). DNA of the CDR3: TGCAGTGCTAGAGGCCCGGGACTAACGGGAGAGACCCAGTACTTC. Its translation: CSARGPGLTGETQYF.

This clonotype was recorded only once. This chain joins TRBV10-3 and TRBJ1-3; 7 bases align to TRBD1. The junction had 16 bases not matched to a gene; V was cut back by 10 bases and J by 10 bases. Germline V gene data show CDR1 as ENHRY and CDR2 as SYGVKD. CDR3 size: 14 residues. The CDR3 sequence: CATAGVKGAETIYF. In DNA form, the CDR3 reads TGTGCCACCGCAGGAGTGAAGGGGGCAGAGACCATATATTTT.

The chain couples TRBV2 to TRBJ1-2; 7 positions agree with TRBD1. The germline V gene encodes CDR1 SNHLY and CDR2 FYNNEI. This CDR3 comprises 12 residues. The ends lost 8 bases at V and 6 bases at J; junction bases unmatched: 6. This CDR3 is CASPGTADGYTF. DNA of the CDR3: TGTGCCAGCCCTGGGACAGCGGATGGCTACACCTTC. Supplemented by reference TRBV2 and TRBJ1-2, the full variable domain reads EPEVTQTPSHQVTQMGQEVILRCVPISNHLYFYWYRQILGQKVEFLVSFYNNEISEKSEIFDDQFSVERPDGSNFTLKIRSTKLEDSAMYFCASPGTADGYTFGSGTRLTVV.

The chain links TRBV7-9 to TRBJ1-1, with D unresolved. Trimming pared 5 bases from V and 1 base from J, leaving 14 bases between. Germline-derived CDR1 and CDR2 are SEHNR and FQNEAQ (reference sequence). The CDR3 sequence is 15 residues long. DNA of the CDR3: TGTGCCAGCAGCCAAGAGAGGGCAGCGAACACTGAAGCTTTCTTT. The encoded protein is CASSQERAANTEAFF.

The sample holds many counts of this clonotype. V usage is TRBV7-8 and J usage is TRBJ1-1; D is uncertain. The CDR3 is 13 residues long. Trimming shortened V by 1 base and J by 4 bases, and 7 bases separated the two germline ends. Germline-derived CDR1 and CDR2 are SGHVS and FQNEAQ. CDR3: CASSLGLLTEAFF. CDR3 coding DNA: TGTGCCAGCAGCTTAGGTTTGCTCACTGAAGCTTTCTTT.

This clonotype came up once. The CDR3 is CASKPRQGGELFF. Written as DNA, the CDR3 is TGTGCCAGCAAACCCCGACAGGGTGGGGAGCTGTTTTTT. This chain connects TRBV24-1 to TRBJ2-2; 7 positions match TRBD1. V lost 11 bases, J lost 8 bases, and 10 bases stayed unmatched. CDR3 length: 13 amino acids. From germline, CDR1 is KGHDR and CDR2 SFDVKD.

The chain joins TRBV7-9 to TRBJ2-2; possibly TRBD1 for D (5 bases). Looked up from germline, CDR1 is SEHNR and CDR2 is FQNEAQ (reference sequence). The CDR3 sequence is 18 residues long. V shed 5 bases and J shed 2 bases, with 21 bases lying between them. The CDR3 protein is CASSRWGGASGNTGELFF. The CDR3, as DNA: TGTGCCAGCAGCAGATGGGGTGGGGCCTCTGGAAACACCGGGGAGCTGTTTTTT.

This clonotype was observed at least ten times. Germline is not matched at one junction end, which may reflect a read error. The chain has TRBV15 and TRBJ1-1; 8 bases line up with TRBD1. This CDR3 is 13 amino acids long. Germline CDR1 and CDR2: LNHNV and YYDKDF (reference sequence). The CDR3 spells CATSRDHPGQALF. The CDR3 region has the DNA TGTGCCACCAGCAGAGATCACCCGGGACAGGCACTCTTT.

The CDR3 nucleotides are TGTGCCAGCAGCCAATTAGGGAGCCGGGGCGAGCAGTACTTC. Its protein product is CASSQLGSRGEQYF. The V gene is TRBV4-2, the J gene TRBJ2-7; D is perhaps TRBD2 (5 bases). Germline CDR1 LGHNA, CDR2 YNFKEQ. Trimming cost V 2 bases and J 6 bases, with 14 bases left between them. This CDR3 has 14 residues.

The table lists this clonotype with many counts. The CDR3 loop is CASSPQGGYLETQYF. The CDR3 DNA follows: TGTGCCAGCAGCCCACAGGGGGGATATTTGGAGACCCAGTACTTC. The chain employs TRBV7-8 and TRBJ2-5, with 8 bases that match TRBD1. CDR1 SGHVS and CDR2 FQNEAQ come from the germline V gene. V lost 5 bases, J lost 5 bases, and 10 bases stayed unmatched. The CDR3 runs 15 residues.

This clonotype was picked up a small number of times. V is TRBV20-1 and J is TRBJ2-5, with 7 bases matching TRBD1. V shed 5 bases, J shed 3 bases, and the junction held 3 bases outside the gene matches. This CDR3 comprises 12 residues. Germline CDR1 reads DFQATT; CDR2 reads SNEGSKA (reference sequence). The CDR3 DNA follows: TGCAGTGCTTCCGGGACAGAAGAGACCCAGTACTTC. Translated: CSASGTEETQYF.

The rearrangement links TRBV10-3 to TRBJ1-2, with a weak D call TRBD1 (5 bases). The CDR3 spans 11 residues. V dropped 6 bases and J dropped 12 bases, with 14 bases sitting between them. Germline CDR1 ENHRY, CDR2 SYGVKD. The CDR3 is CAIRDKVGNTF. In DNA, the CDR3 is TGTGCCATCAGGGACAAGGTTGGAAACACCTTC.

Concerning this clonotype: Possible read error: a much larger clone is one base away. The chain has TRBV7-2 and TRBJ2-5; 10 nucleotides align to TRBD2. CDR3 length: 16 amino acids. Germline V gene lookup returns CDR1 SGHTA and CDR2 FQGNSA. V was clipped by 1 base and J by 9 bases; unmatched bases: 11. CDR3 protein: CASSLVSSGGRKAQYF. CDR3 sequence (DNA): TGTGCCAGCAGCTTAGTTTCTAGCGGGGGTCGAAAGGCCCAGTACTTC. The variable domain in full, completed from reference TRBV7-2 and TRBJ2-5, reads GAGVSQSPSNKVTEKGKDVELRCDPISGHTALYWYRQSLGQGLEFLIYFQGNSAPDKSGLPSDRFSAERTGGSVSTLTIQRTQQEDSAVYLCASSLVSSGGRKAQYFGPGTRLLVL.

Note on this clonotype: A much larger clone lies a single base off, so this may be a read error. Without the conserved terminal phenylalanine or tryptophan, this CDR3 likely stems from a read error. The chain carries TRBV20-1 and TRBJ2-5; D is unresolved. There are 12 residues in the CDR3. CDR1 is DFQATT and CDR2 is SNEGSKA in the germline V gene (reference sequence). Trimming stripped 6 bases from V and 5 bases from J, with 13 bases between. The CDR3 DNA is TGCAGTGCCGCCTCGTCAAGCGAGACCCAGTACTGC. As protein: CSAASSSETQYC.

This clonotype showed up just once. A much larger clone sits a single nucleotide away, making a read error possible. The V gene is TRBV14, the J gene TRBJ2-5; D is unclear. CDR1 is SGHDN and CDR2 is FVKESK in the germline V gene. This CDR3 spans 12 amino acids. Trimming cost V 3 bases and J 5 bases, with 7 bases left between them. DNA of the CDR3: TGTGCCAGCAGCCATACACCGGAGACCCAGTACTTC. Amino acid sequence: CASSHTPETQYF.

At least ten counts were recorded for this clonotype. The V call is TRBV7-9, the J call TRBJ1-2, with TRBD1 as a possible D gene (5 bases). Trimming left V 2 bases short and J 4 bases short, with 8 bases between. This CDR3 region has 13 residues. CDR1 SEHNR and CDR2 FQNEAQ come from the germline V gene (reference sequence). For the CDR3, the DNA is TGTGCCAGCAGCTTACCACAGGTCTATGGCTACACCTTC. Protein: CASSLPQVYGYTF.

The chain employs TRBV5-1 and TRBJ2-1; D possibly corresponds to TRBD2 (6 bases). TRBJ2-7 explains the end of the DNA better; the J call may be wrong. This CDR3 spans 15 amino acids. Germline CDR1 reads SGHRS; CDR2 reads YFSETQ. Here the CDR3 reads CASSLVASDYNEQYF. The DNA of the CDR3 is TGCGCCAGCAGCTTGGTCGCTAGCGATTACAATGAGCAGTACTTC.

J is TRBJ1-2 and V is TRBV25-1; 8 bases line up with TRBD1. The CDR3 is made up of 14 amino acids. V shed 11 bases and J 2 bases; nucleotides not matched to a gene: 10. The germline V gene has CDR1 MGHDK and CDR2 SYGVNS. In DNA form, the CDR3 reads TGTGCCTGGAGTGAAGGGGACAGGAACTATGGCTACACCTTC. Translated, it gives CAWSEGDRNYGYTF.